This T cell receptor (beta chain) was sequenced in a study of cytomegalovirus exposure and HLA in healthy donors. General observations from the study: The classifier reportedly diagnosed cytomegalovirus status with high sensitivity and specificity. The study put 150 or so TCR beta chains on its list as cytomegalovirus-associated. Three chains tied to CMV proved CMV antigen-specific in vitro.

Regarding this clone: Its antigen is currently unknown.

Libraries were prepared by immunoSEQ multiplex PCR; TCRdb keeps only in-frame clonotypes and omits some of them. The sample yields under 250,000 clones, less than 85% seen once. The V end lost 2 bases, the J end lost 7 bases, and 27 bases lay between the germline ends. The CDR3 is 18 amino acids. Germline V lookup: CDR1 SQVTM, CDR2 ANQGSEA. V usage is TRBV29-1 and J usage is TRBJ1-5, with D possibly being TRBD1 (6 bases). This receptor was obtained from a woman in her late teens or twenties in good health and CMV-seronegative. The sequencing sample was made of PBMCs. This CDR3 is CSVEKVGYQGSSNQPQHF. The CDR3 bases are TGCAGCGTTGAAAAGGTAGGTTATCAGGGGTCCTCTAACCAGCCCCAGCATTTT.